This T cell receptor (beta chain) originates from a study of blood T cells in healthy people across ages. For the second PCR, which ran for 7 to 11 cycles, a sample-barcoded 5' primer and a J-beta primer mix were used. TCRdb reprocessed the 5' RACE reads with MiXCR, giving one entry per CDR3 protein. The sample lists hundreds of thousands of distinct CDR3 sequences, around three fifths occurring once. This clonotype was seen a handful of times. CDR3 length: 13 amino acids. Germline-derived CDR1 and CDR2 are MNHNY and SVGAGI (reference sequence). V was cut by 0 bases and J by 6 bases, with 6 bases left in between.

The genes are TRBV6-6 and TRBJ2-1; D not certain. What was sequenced was blood. This TCR was sampled from a man aged 60-69 years in good health. The DNA of the CDR3 is TGTGCCAGCAGTTACTCGATTGTCAATGAGCAGTTCTTC. Translation gives CASSYSIVNEQFF.